These 7 T cell receptor beta chains were sequenced from one sample in a study of shared clonotypes between healthy human individuals. The repertoire was sequenced with immunoSEQ multiplex PCR; TCRdb's copy has only in-frame clones and lacks some. The sample lists around 320,000 clones, around 86% occurring once. The sample comprised memory CD8+ T cells sorted from blood. Indicated subset: CD45RO+ cells pooled with CCR7-negative TemRA cells. These receptors were obtained from a man between 18 and 29 years old in good health.

This chain joins TRBV28 and TRBJ2-3, with a weak D call TRBD2 (6 bases). There are 16 residues in the CDR3. The V gene's germline CDR1 is MDHEN and CDR2 SYDVKM. The V end lost 3 bases, the J end lost 2 bases, and 15 bases lay between the germline ends. The CDR3 DNA reads TGTGCCAGCAGTTTTGGGGCTGGGGGGATCACAGATACGCAGTATTTT. Translating gives CASSFGAGGITDTQYF.

CDR3 in DNA: TGCGCCAGCAGCCAAGAGGCGCCAGGGTTGGCAACTAATGAAAAACTGTTTTTT. Its translation is CASSQEAPGLATNEKLFF. The rearrangement joins TRBV4-1 to TRBJ1-4, with D perhaps TRBD1 (5 bases). Per the germline V gene, CDR1 is MGHRA and CDR2 is YSYEKL. Trimming cost V 0 bases and J 0 bases, with 14 bases left between them. The CDR3 length is 18 residues.

The rearrangement joins TRBV5-6 to TRBJ1-1, with a possible D match to TRBD1 (5 bases). This CDR3 spans 14 amino acids. Germline values: CDR1 SGHDT, CDR2 YYEEEE. The ends were cut back, 2 bases at V and 1 base at J, with 9 bases in the middle. The CDR3 DNA follows: TGTGCCAGCAGCTTTCAGGGACCGAACACTGAAGCTTTCTTT. Translating it yields CASSFQGPNTEAFF.

The chain recombines TRBV7-9 with TRBJ2-2; possibly TRBD1 or TRBD2 for D (6 bases each). This CDR3 is 17 amino acids long. Germline-derived CDR1 and CDR2 are SEHNR and FQNEAQ (reference sequence). Trimming stripped 5 bases from V and 4 bases from J, with 20 bases between. This CDR3 reads CASSPQGFGGGTGELFF. Written as DNA, the CDR3 is TGTGCCAGCAGCCCACAGGGTTTTGGAGGGGGCACCGGGGAGCTGTTTTTT.

The chain combines TRBV28 with TRBJ1-2, with TRBD1 identical over 8 bases. J lost 8 bases, V lost 5 bases, and 19 bases had no gene match. Germline V lookup: CDR1 MDHEN, CDR2 SYDVKM. CDR3 size: 17 residues. The CDR3 reads CASSPPGQAYPWWGYTF. The CDR3 DNA is TGTGCCAGCAGTCCCCCGGGACAGGCCTACCCTTGGTGGGGCTACACCTTC.

V and J are TRBV5-6 and TRBJ2-7, with a tentative D call TRBD1 (6 bases). Germline CDR1 is SGHDT and CDR2 is YYEEEE. V was trimmed by 4 bases and J by 3 bases, leaving 11 bases between them. CDR3 size: 13 residues. DNA of the CDR3: TGTGCCAGCAGCGGGGGACAAGTCTACGAGCAGTACTTC. It encodes CASSGGQVYEQYF.

V gene TRBV5-5 combines with J gene TRBJ2-6; the D is unclear. V was pared by 7 bases and J by 5 bases, with 22 bases between. The CDR3 is 17 residues long. CDR1 and CDR2 from the germline V gene are SGHKS and YYEKEE (reference sequence). This chain's CDR3 is CASHLSLAQSRANVLTF. The CDR3 DNA sequence: TGTGCCAGCCACTTGTCTCTCGCACAAAGTCGGGCCAACGTCCTGACTTTC.